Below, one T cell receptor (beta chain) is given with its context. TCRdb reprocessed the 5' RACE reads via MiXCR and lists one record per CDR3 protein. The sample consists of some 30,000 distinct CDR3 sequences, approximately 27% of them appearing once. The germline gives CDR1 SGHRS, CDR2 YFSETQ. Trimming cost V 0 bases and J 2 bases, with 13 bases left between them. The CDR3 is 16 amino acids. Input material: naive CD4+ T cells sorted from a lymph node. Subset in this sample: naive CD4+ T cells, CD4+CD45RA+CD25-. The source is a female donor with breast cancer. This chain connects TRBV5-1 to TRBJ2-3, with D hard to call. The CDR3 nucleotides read TGCGCCAGCAGCTTGGCCGGAGAAGGCTCCACAGATACGCAGTATTTT. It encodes CASSLAGEGSTDTQYF.